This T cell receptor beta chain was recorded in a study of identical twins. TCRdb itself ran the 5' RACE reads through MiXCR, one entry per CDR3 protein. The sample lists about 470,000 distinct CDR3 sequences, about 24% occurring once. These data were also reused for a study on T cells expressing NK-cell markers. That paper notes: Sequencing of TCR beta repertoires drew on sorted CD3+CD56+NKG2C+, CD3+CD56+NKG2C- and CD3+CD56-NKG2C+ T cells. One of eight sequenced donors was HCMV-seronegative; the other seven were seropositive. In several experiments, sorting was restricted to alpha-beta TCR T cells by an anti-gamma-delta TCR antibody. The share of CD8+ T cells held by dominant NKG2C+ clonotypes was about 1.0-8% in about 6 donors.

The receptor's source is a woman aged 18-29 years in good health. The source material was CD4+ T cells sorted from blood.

The CDR3 region is CSASGTSGRSAGELFF. The CDR3 DNA is TGCAGTGCTTCCGGGACTAGCGGGAGAAGTGCCGGGGAGCTGTTTTTT. The chain recombines TRBV20-1 with TRBJ2-2, with 14 nucleotides matching TRBD2. Germline CDR1 and CDR2: DFQATT and SNEGSKA (reference sequence). This CDR3 contains 16 residues. With V trimmed by 5 bases and J by 6 bases, 8 bases remained unmatched.